Here is one T cell receptor (beta chain) with its context. Antigen: not known. MiXCR, run by TCRdb on the PCR reads, gives a single entry per CDR3 protein. The data show approximately 590,000 distinct CDR3 sequences, around 25% seen once. This record comes from a study of molecular identifiers for immune sequencing clone quantification. Findings of the study overall: Amid roughly 1 million naive cells, spiked Jurkat TCR RNA from one cell was reportedly still detectable.

V was cut by 8 bases and J by 0 bases, with 17 bases left in between. There are 15 residues in the CDR3. CDR1 and CDR2 from the germline V gene are MNHEY and SVGEGT. The clonotype comes from a human donor in good health. Some libraries in this study had Jurkat cell RNA spiked in. J is TRBJ2-7 and V is TRBV6-2 or TRBV6-3; possible D gene TRBD2, 5 bases. The sample consisted of naive CD8+ T cells from blood, with Jurkat cell RNA spiked in. As for subset: FACS-sorted CD8+CD4-CCR7+CD45RA+ naive T cells. In nucleotides, the CDR3 is TGTGCCAGCGGATATCAAAGAGGGAGCTCCTACGAGCAGTACTTC. This gives the protein CASGYQRGSSYEQYF.